This T cell receptor beta chain appears in the sequencing data of a study of tumor-infiltrating lymphocytes in localized non-small cell lung cancer. Study in general: The cohort mixed smokers and never-smokers, several histologies, and some post-neoadjuvant-chemotherapy samples. Study-level results: Each assay used a separate piece of the same tissue. Tumors had more T cell infiltration than uninvolved lung, per TCRbeta sequencing and CD3 counts.

The V end lost 0 bases, the J end lost 4 bases, and 15 bases lay between the germline ends. From germline, CDR1 is GTSNPN and CDR2 SVGIG (reference sequence). The CDR3 loop spans 15 amino acids. This clone came up a few times. Its target is unknown. Repertoires were generated with immunoSEQ multiplex PCR, while TCRdb's copy carries only in-frame clones and drops some. The sample includes roughly 15,000 clones, 69% of them seen just once. The chain combines TRBV30 with TRBJ1-2; perhaps TRBD1 as D (6 bases). The source of this sequence is a human donor with non-small cell lung cancer. The sample was lung tumor tissue. CDR3: CAWSVVQGHLYGYTF. CDR3 coding DNA: TGTGCCTGGAGTGTAGTTCAGGGGCACCTCTATGGCTACACCTTC. The whole variable domain, remainder taken from reference TRBV30 and TRBJ1-2, is SQTIHQWPATLVQPVGSPLSLECTVEGTSNPNLYWYRQAAGRGLQLLFYSVGIGQISSEVPQNLSASRPQDRQFILSSKKLLLSDSGFYLCAWSVVQGHLYGYTFGSGTRLTVV.